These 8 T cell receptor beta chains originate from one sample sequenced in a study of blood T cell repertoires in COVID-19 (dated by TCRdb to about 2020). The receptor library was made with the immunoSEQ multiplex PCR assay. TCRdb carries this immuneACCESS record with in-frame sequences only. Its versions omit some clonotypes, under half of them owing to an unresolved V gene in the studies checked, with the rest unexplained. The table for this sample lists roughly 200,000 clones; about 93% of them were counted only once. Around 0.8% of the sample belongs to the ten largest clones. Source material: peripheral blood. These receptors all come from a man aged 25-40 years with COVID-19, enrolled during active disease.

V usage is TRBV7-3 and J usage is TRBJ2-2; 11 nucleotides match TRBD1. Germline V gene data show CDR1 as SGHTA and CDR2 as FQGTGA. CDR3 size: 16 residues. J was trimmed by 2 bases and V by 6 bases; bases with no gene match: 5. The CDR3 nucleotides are TGTGCCAGCAGTTACGGGACAGGGGGAAACACCGGGGAGCTGTTTTTT. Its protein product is CASSYGTGGNTGELFF.

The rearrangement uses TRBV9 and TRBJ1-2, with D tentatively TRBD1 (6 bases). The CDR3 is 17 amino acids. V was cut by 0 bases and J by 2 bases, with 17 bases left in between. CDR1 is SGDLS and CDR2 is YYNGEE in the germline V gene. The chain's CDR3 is CASSVGEGEGKNYGYTF. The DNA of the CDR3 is TGTGCCAGCAGCGTAGGAGAGGGGGAGGGGAAGAACTATGGCTACACCTTC.

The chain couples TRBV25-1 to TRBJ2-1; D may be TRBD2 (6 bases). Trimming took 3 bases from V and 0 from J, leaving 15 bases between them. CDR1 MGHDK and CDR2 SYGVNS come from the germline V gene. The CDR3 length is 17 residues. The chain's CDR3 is CASSDSLGGFSYNEQFF. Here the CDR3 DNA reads TGTGCCAGCAGTGATTCCTTGGGGGGATTCTCCTACAATGAGCAGTTCTTC.

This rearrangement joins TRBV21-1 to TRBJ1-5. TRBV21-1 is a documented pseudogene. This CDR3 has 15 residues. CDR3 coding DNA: TGTGCCAGCAGCGAGGAAAGATCCAGCAATCAGCCCCAGCATTTT. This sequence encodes CASSEERSSNQPQHF.

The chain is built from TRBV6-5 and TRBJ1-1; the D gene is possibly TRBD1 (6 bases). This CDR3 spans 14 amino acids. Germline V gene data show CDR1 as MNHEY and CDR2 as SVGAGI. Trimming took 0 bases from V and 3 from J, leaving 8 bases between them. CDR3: CASSYSAGDTEAFF. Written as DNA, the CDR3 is TGTGCCAGCAGTTACTCGGCAGGGGACACTGAAGCTTTCTTT.

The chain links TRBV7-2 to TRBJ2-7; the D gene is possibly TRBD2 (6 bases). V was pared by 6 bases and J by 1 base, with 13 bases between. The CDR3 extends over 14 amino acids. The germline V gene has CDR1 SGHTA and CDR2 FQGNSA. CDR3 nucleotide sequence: TGTGCCAGCAGTCCCCGCGGGGTATCCTACGAGCAGTACTTC. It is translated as CASSPRGVSYEQYF.

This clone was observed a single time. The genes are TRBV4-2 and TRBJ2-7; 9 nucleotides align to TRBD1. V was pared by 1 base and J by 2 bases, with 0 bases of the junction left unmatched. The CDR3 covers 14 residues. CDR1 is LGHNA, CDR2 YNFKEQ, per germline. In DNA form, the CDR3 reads TGTGCCAGCAGCCAAGGACAGGGGGCCTACGAGCAGTACTTC. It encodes CASSQGQGAYEQYF.

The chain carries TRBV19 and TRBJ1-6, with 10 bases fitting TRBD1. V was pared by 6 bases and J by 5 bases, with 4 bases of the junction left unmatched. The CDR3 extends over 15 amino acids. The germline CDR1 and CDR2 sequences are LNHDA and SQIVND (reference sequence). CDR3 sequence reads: CASRQGQGDNSPLHF. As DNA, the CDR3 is TGTGCCAGTAGGCAAGGACAGGGGGATAATTCACCCCTCCACTTT.